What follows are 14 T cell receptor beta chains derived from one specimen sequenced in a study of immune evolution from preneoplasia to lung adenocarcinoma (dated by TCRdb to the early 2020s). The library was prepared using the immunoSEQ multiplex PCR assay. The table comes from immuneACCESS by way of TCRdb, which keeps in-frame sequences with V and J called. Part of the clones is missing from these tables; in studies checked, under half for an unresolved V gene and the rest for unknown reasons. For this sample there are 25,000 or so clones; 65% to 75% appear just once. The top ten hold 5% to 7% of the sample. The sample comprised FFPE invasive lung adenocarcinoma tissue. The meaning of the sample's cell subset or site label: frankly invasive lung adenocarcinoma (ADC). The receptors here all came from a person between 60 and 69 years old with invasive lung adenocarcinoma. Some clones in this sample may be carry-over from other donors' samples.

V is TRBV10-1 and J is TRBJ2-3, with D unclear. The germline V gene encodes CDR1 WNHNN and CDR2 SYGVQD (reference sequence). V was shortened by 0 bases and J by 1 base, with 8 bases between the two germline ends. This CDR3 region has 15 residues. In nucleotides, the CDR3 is TGCGCCAGCAGTGAGTCTAGGAGACGCACAGATACGCAGTATTTT. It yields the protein CASSESRRRTDTQYF.

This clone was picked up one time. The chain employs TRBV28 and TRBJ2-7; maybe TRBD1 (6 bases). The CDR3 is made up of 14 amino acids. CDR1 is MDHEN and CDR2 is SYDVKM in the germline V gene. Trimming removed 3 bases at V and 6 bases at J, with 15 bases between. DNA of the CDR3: TGTGCCAGCAGTTTGGCGGTCGAAGGGGGCGAGCAGTACTTC. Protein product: CASSLAVEGGEQYF.

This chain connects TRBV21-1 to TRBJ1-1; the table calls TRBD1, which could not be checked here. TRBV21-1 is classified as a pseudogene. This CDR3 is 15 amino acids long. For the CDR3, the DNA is TGTGCCAGCAGCAAAGAAGGGGAATGCGATTTTGAAGCTTTCTTT. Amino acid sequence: CASSKEGECDFEAFF.

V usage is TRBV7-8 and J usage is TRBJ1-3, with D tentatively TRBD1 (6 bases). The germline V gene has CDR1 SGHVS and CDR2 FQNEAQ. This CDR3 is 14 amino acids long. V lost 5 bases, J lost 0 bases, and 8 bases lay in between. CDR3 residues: CASSQTGSGNTIYF. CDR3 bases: TGTGCCAGCAGCCAGACAGGCTCTGGAAACACCATATATTTT.

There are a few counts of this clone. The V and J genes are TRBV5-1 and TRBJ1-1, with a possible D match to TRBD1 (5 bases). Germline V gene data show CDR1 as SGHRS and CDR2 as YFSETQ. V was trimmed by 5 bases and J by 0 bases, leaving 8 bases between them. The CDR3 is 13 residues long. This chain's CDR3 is CASRGGMNTEAFF. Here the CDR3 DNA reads TGCGCCAGCAGGGGGGGGATGAACACTGAAGCTTTCTTT.

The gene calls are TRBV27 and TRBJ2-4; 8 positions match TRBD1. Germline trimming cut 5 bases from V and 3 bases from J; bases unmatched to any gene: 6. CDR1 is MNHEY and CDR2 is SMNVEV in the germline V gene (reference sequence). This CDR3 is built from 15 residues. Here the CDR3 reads CASSALDRVKNIQYF. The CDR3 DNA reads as TGTGCCAGCAGTGCTCTGGACAGGGTCAAAAACATTCAGTACTTC.

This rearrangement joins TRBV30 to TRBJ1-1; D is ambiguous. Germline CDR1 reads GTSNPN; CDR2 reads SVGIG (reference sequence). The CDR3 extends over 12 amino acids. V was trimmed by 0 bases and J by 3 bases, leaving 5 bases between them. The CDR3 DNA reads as TGTGCCTGGAGTGTTAGGGACACTGAAGCTTTCTTT. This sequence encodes CAWSVRDTEAFF.

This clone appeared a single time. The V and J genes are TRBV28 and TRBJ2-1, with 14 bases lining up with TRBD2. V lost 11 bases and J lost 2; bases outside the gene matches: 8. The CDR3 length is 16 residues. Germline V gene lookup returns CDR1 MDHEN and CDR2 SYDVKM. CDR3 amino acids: CAAGTSGRLTYNEQFF. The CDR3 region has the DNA TGTGCCGCCGGGACTAGCGGGAGACTCACCTACAATGAGCAGTTCTTC.

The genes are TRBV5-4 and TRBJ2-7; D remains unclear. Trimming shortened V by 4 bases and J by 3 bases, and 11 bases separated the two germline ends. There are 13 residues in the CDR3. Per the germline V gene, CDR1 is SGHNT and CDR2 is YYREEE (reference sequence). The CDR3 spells CASSQDVSYEQYF. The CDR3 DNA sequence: TGTGCCAGCAGCCAAGATGTCAGCTACGAGCAGTACTTC. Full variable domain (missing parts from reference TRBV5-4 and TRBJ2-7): ETGVTQSPTHLIKTRGQQVTLRCSSQSGHNTVSWYQQALGQGPQFIFQYYREEENGRGNFPPRFSGLQFPNYSSELNVNALELDDSALYLCASSQDVSYEQYFGPGTRLTVT.

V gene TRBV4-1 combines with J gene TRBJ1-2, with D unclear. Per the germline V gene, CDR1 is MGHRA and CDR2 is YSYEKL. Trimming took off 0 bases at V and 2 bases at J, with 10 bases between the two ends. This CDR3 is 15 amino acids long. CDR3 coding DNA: TGCGCCAGCAGCCAAGATGTTTCACAGAACTATGGCTACACCTTC. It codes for CASSQDVSQNYGYTF.

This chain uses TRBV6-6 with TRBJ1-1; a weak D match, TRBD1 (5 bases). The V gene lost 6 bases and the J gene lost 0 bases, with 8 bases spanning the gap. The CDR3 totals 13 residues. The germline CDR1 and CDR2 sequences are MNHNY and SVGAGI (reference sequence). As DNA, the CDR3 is TGTGCCAGCAGAGGGGCAGTGAACACTGAAGCTTTCTTT. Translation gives CASRGAVNTEAFF.

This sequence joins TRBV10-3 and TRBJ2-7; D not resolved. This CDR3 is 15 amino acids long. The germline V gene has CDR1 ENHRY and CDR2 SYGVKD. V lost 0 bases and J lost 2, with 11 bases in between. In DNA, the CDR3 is TGTGCCATCAGTGAGTCTATGGATCCCACCTACGAGCAGTACTTC. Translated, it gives CAISESMDPTYEQYF.

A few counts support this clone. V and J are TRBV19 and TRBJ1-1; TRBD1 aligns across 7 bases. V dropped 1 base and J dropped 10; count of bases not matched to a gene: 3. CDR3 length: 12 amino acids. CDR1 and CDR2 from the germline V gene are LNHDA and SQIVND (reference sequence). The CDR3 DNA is TGTGCCAGTAGTATAGGCAGGGGGGGAGCTTTCTTT. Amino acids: CASSIGRGGAFF.

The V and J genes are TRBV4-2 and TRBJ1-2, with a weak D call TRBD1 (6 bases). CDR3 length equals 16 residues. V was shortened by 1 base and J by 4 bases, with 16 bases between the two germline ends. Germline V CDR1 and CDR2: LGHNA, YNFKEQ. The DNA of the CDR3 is TGTGCCAGCAGCCAAGCATCCACAGGGCTGGCCTATGGCTACACCTTC. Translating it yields CASSQASTGLAYGYTF.